This T cell receptor beta chain was documented in a study of cytomegalovirus exposure and HLA in healthy donors. Study conclusions and caveats: Reports state that TCR beta sequences accurately predicted most subjects' HLA-A and HLA-B alleles. It was fewer than 200 TCR beta chains that were listed as cytomegalovirus-associated. Later work found most CMV-associated TCR beta chains apparently HLA-restricted.

This clone was seen a single time. Its antigen is unidentified. Mismatch with germline at one junction end may stem from a read error. This CDR3 spans 16 amino acids. CDR1 is SGHRS and CDR2 is YFSETQ in the germline V gene. The PCR had 60 Vbeta and 13 Jbeta primers. Clones were read by immunoSEQ multiplex PCR, and TCRdb kept only the in-frame ones, dropping some. The sample holds 120,000 to 150,000 clones, 88% seen once. This receptor was identified in a woman in her thirties or forties in good health and CMV-seronegative. The chain has TRBV5-1 and TRBJ1-3, with D unclear. The sample consisted of PBMCs. CDR3 in amino acids: CASSFRGLGTGNAIYF. CDR3 coding DNA: TGCGCCAGCAGCTTCAGAGGTCTAGGTACTGGAAACGCCATATATTTT.